The TCR beta chain under discussion was sequenced for a study of blood T cell repertoires in COVID-19. This table comes from immunoSEQ multiplex PCR, and its TCRdb copy is limited to in-frame clones, with some not included. The table records fewer than 130,000 clones, approximately 80% of them present only once. The CDR3 length is 12 residues. Germline values: CDR1 KGHDR, CDR2 SFDVKD. The V and J ends lost 6 bases and 4 bases respectively, with 8 bases between them. The J gene is TRBJ1-2, the V gene TRBV24-1; D uncertain. The specimen sequenced was peripheral blood. The clonotype comes from a man in his sixties or seventies with active or convalescent COVID-19. Here the CDR3 reads CATSLGAYGYTF. In DNA, the CDR3 is TGTGCCACCAGTTTAGGAGCCTATGGCTACACCTTC.